A single T cell receptor (beta chain) is shown here with its context. The length of the CDR3 is 16 residues. CDR1 SGHRS and CDR2 YFSETQ come from the germline V gene. Trimming removed 0 bases at V and 0 bases at J, with 9 bases between. This specimen comes from a study of shared clonotypes between healthy human individuals. Several immunoSEQ plates held equal portions of the genomic DNA taken from each subset. Data came from immunoSEQ multiplex PCR; TCRdb stores just in-frame clones and leaves some out. The sample includes roughly 2.5 million clones, around nine tenths of them seen just once. The V gene is TRBV5-1, the J gene TRBJ2-2; D gene uncertain. Material: naive CD4+ T cells sorted from blood. Subset described: CD45RA+ positively selected. The TCR comes from a man between 18 and 29 years old in good health. The CDR3 sequence is CASSLEGSSNTGELFF. The CDR3 DNA follows: TGCGCCAGCAGCTTGGAGGGCAGTTCGAACACCGGGGAGCTGTTTTTT.